Below are 2 T cell receptor beta chains sequenced from a single sample in a study of blood T cells in healthy people across ages (dated by TCRdb to about 2015). The library was made by 5' RACE. The listed sequencing device is Illumina HiSeq 2500. The second PCR ran for about 6 to 11 cycles and used a J-beta primer mix along with a sample-barcoded 5' primer. Starting from the raw public reads, TCRdb applied fastp trimming at Q25, assembled clones with MiXCR and retained in-frame beta chains. Rows with a matching CDR3 protein are joined into one entry that keeps the most common DNA and genes. Recorded for this sample are some 1.6 million distinct CDR3 sequences; roughly 30% of them occurred a single time. The ten largest account for around 10% of the sample. Sequencing input: blood. These receptors were collected from a woman younger than 45 in good health.

The rearrangement joins TRBV29-1 to TRBJ1-1; a weak D match, TRBD1 (6 bases). V lost 6 bases to trimming and J lost 5 bases, with 10 bases between them. CDR3 length equals 11 residues. Germline V gene lookup returns CDR1 SQVTM and CDR2 ANQGSEA. The CDR3 protein is CSVNRETEAFF. The CDR3 bases are TGCAGCGTCAACAGGGAGACTGAAGCTTTCTTT.

V and J are TRBV4-1 and TRBJ2-1; 7 bases line up with TRBD2. CDR1 is MGHRA, CDR2 YSYEKL, per germline. Germline trimming cut 2 bases from V and 6 bases from J; bases unmatched to any gene: 4. CDR3 length: 14 residues. The chain's CDR3 is CASSQLTSVNEQFF. The CDR3, as DNA: TGCGCCAGCAGCCAATTAACTAGCGTCAATGAGCAGTTCTTC.